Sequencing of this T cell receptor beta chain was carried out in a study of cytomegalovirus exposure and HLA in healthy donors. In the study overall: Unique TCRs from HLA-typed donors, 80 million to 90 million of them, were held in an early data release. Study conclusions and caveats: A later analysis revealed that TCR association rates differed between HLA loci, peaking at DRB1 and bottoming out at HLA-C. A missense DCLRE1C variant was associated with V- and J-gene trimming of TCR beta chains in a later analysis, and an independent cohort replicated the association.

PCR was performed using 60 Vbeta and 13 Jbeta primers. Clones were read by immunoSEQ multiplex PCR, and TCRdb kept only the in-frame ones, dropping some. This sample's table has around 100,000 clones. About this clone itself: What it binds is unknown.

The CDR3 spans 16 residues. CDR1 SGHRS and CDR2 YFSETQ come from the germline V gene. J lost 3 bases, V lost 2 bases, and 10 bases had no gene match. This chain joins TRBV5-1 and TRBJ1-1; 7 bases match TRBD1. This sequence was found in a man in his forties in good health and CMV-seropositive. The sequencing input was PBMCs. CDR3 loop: CASSFHRGPGDTEAFF. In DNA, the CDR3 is TGCGCCAGCAGCTTTCACAGGGGCCCCGGGGACACTGAAGCTTTCTTT. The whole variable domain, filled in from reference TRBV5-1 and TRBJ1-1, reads KAGVTQTPRYLIKTRGQQVTLSCSPISGHRSVSWYQQTPGQGLQFLFEYFSETQRNKGNFPGRFSGRQFSNSRSEMNVSTLELGDSALYLCASSFHRGPGDTEAFFGQGTRLTVV.